This TCR beta chain was captured by sequencing in a study of T cell responses to AZD1222 COVID-19 vaccine. The assay was immunoSEQ multiplex PCR, and TCRdb's table has in-frame clones only and misses some. The table shows fewer than 80,000 clones, with around 74% occurring only once. The sequence was collected from an adult in good health. The sequencing here drew on peripheral blood, taken on day 0 of MenACWY control vaccination.

The DNA of the CDR3 is TGTGCCAGCAGCTTGGCCGGGACAGGGGAGTTCTTC. It encodes CASSLAGTGEFF. V is TRBV11-2 and J is TRBJ2-1, with 10 bases matching TRBD1. The germline gives CDR1 SGHAT, CDR2 FQNNGV. The trim removed 3 bases at V and 14 bases at J, leaving 4 bases unmatched. The length of the CDR3 is 12 residues.